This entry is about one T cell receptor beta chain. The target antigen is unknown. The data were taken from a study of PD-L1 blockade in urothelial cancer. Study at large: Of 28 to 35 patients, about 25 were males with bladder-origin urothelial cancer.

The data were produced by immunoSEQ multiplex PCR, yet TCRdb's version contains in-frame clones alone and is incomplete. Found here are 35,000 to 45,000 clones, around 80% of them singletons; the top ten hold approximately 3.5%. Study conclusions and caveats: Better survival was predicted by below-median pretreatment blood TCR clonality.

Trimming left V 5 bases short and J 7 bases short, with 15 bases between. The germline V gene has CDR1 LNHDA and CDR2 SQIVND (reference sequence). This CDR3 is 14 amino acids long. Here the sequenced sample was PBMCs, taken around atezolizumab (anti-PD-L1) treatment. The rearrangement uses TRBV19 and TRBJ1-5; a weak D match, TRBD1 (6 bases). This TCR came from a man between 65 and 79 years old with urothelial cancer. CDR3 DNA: TGTGCCAGTAGTCCTGGGGGGGCGCGGCAGCCCCAGCATTTT. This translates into CASSPGGARQPQHF.